Each of the 13 T cell receptor beta chains below was sequenced from the same sample in a study of T-cell memory formation after mild COVID-19. TCRdb re-derived calls from the 5' RACE reads in MiXCR, one entry per CDR3 protein. Of under 250,000 distinct CDR3 sequences listed, approximately 9% were seen once; the top ten hold roughly a fifth. Material for sequencing was PBMCs or a T cell subset sorted from them (not recorded which). The source of these receptors is a man younger than 35 who had mild COVID-19 (a few samples of this study predate the infection). Cell type and time point are not known.

This clonotype was recorded at least ten times. The rearrangement links TRBV9 to TRBJ2-1; TRBD2 might be the D (5 bases). This CDR3 spans 13 amino acids. V was trimmed by 3 bases and J by 10 bases, leaving 14 bases between them. Germline assignment: CDR1 SGDLS and CDR2 YYNGEE. The CDR3 DNA is TGTGCCAGCAGCGCGTTCGGCCGGGGAGAGCAGTTCTTC. Protein: CASSAFGRGEQFF.

The sample holds a few counts of this clonotype. V and J are TRBV29-1 and TRBJ2-3, with D possibly called TRBD1 or TRBD2 (6 bases each). This CDR3 contains 14 residues. Per germline, CDR1 SQVTM and CDR2 ANQGSEA. The V end lost 4 bases, the J end lost 1 base, and 12 bases lay between the germline ends. This CDR3 reads CSVVGGRGTDTQYF. The CDR3 DNA is TGCAGCGTTGTGGGGGGCCGAGGCACAGATACGCAGTATTTT.

This clonotype was seen at least ten times. V gene TRBV5-5 combines with J gene TRBJ1-6; unclear D gene. V shed 0 bases and J shed 4 bases, with 8 bases lying between them. The germline CDR1 and CDR2 sequences are SGHKS and YYEKEE (reference sequence). CDR3 length equals 15 residues. CDR3 nucleotides: TGTGCCAGCAGCTTGGAGGGCAGTTATAATTCACCCCTCCACTTT. As protein: CASSLEGSYNSPLHF.

V usage is TRBV7-2 and J usage is TRBJ2-3, with TRBD1 matching 7 bases. CDR3 length: 15 residues. Germline-derived CDR1 and CDR2 are SGHTA and FQGNSA. With V trimmed by 2 bases and J by 4 bases, 6 bases remained unmatched. CDR3 protein: CASSLRQGSPDTQYF. As DNA, the CDR3 is TGTGCCAGCAGCTTACGACAGGGAAGCCCAGATACGCAGTATTTT.

There are a few counts of this clonotype. CDR3 in DNA: TGTGCCAGCTGGGACTCTTCAAATGGCTACACCTTC. It codes for CASWDSSNGYTF. The V call is TRBV9, the J call TRBJ1-2; weak D call: TRBD1 (5 bases). The CDR3 is made up of 12 amino acids. Germline-derived CDR1 and CDR2 are SGDLS and YYNGEE. The V and J ends lost 7 bases and 6 bases respectively, with 13 bases between them. The whole variable domain, remainder taken from reference TRBV9 and TRBJ1-2, is DSGVTQTPKHLITATGQRVTLRCSPRSGDLSVYWYQQSLDQGLQFLIQYYNGEERAKGNILERFSAQQFPDLHSELNLSSLELGDSALYFCASWDSSNGYTFGSGTRLTVV.

This clonotype was picked up a small number of times. V usage is TRBV11-2 and J usage is TRBJ1-1; no firm D call. The germline CDR1 and CDR2 sequences are SGHAT and FQNNGV. V was pared by 0 bases and J by 3 bases, with 5 bases between. There are 13 residues in the CDR3. Here the CDR3 reads CASSLDGYTEAFF. CDR3 in DNA: TGTGCCAGCAGCTTAGACGGCTACACTGAAGCTTTCTTT.

V and J are TRBV12-3 or TRBV12-4 and TRBJ2-2; D possibly uses TRBD1 or TRBD2 (5 bases each). CDR3 size: 15 residues. V lost 6 bases and J lost 6, with 17 bases in between. The CDR3 is CASSRDAALPGELFF. For the CDR3, the DNA is TGTGCCAGCAGCCGGGACGCGGCTCTTCCCGGGGAGCTGTTTTTT.

This clonotype was found many times. The chain combines TRBV7-2 with TRBJ1-2, with a possible D match to TRBD1 (6 bases). The length of the CDR3 is 14 residues. Between the trimmed V and J ends, which lost 2 bases and 4 bases, there was a span of 11 bases. CDR1 and CDR2 from the germline V gene are SGHTA and FQGNSA. CDR3 region: CASSLRGAGYGYTF. Here the CDR3 DNA reads TGTGCCAGCAGCTTACGGGGGGCTGGCTATGGCTACACCTTC.

This clonotype was detected a few times. The V call is TRBV4-3, the J call TRBJ1-5; D not certain. With 0 bases removed from V and 4 bases from J, the gap between germline ends came to 13 bases. CDR1 is LGHNA and CDR2 is YSLEER in the germline V gene. CDR3 size: 16 residues. The CDR3 DNA sequence: TGCGCCAGCAGCCAAGACTTTCACGAAGGGAATCAGCCCCAGCATTTT. Translated: CASSQDFHEGNQPQHF.

The chain uses TRBV5-5 and TRBJ1-2; D is undetermined. Germline V gene data show CDR1 as SGHKS and CDR2 as YYEKEE (reference sequence). CDR3 size: 11 residues. V was pared by 6 bases and J by 8 bases, with 11 bases between. In nucleotides, the CDR3 is TGTGCCAGCAACGACTTGGGAGGCTACACCTTC. This translates into CASNDLGGYTF.

The chain employs TRBV7-2 and TRBJ2-3; D is uncertain. The CDR3 covers 11 residues. Trimming cost V 4 bases and J 7 bases, with 6 bases left between them. Germline CDR1 SGHTA, CDR2 FQGNSA. The CDR3 protein is CASSSPYTQYF. CDR3 bases: TGTGCCAGCAGCTCGCCCTATACGCAGTATTTT.

With regard to this clonotype: A junction boundary mismatches the germline segment, possibly from a read error. V is TRBV15 and J is TRBJ2-3; 15 positions agree with TRBD2. The germline gives CDR1 LNHNV, CDR2 YYDKDF (reference sequence). The CDR3 contains 15 residues. CDR3: CVTSRTSGGADTQYF. The CDR3 region has the DNA TGTGTCACCAGCAGGACTAGCGGGGGGGCAGATACGCAGTATTTT.

This clonotype turned up a few times. J is TRBJ2-5 and V is TRBV20-1, with TRBD2 identical over 9 bases. This CDR3 spans 13 amino acids. The V gene's germline CDR1 is DFQATT and CDR2 SNEGSKA (reference sequence). V dropped 6 bases and J dropped 5; count of bases not matched to a gene: 7. For the CDR3, the DNA is TGCAGTGCCCTGACTAGCGGCGTGGAGACCCAGTACTTC. This gives the protein CSALTSGVETQYF.